This TCR beta chain was sequenced in a study of blood T cell repertoires in COVID-19. For the study at large: Material from acute and convalescent COVID-19 was sourced from the United States, Italy and Spain. The analysed material was cDNA or gDNA that came from T cells, B-cell-depleted T cells, or PBMCs.

Original processing notes: Using reference gene primer amplification, nucleated cell counts were estimated. TCRdb keeps only in-frame clones here, not all; method: immunoSEQ multiplex PCR. Clone size and V and J calls were adopted from that table, with D and trimming inferred from the DNA. Of 200,000 to 250,000 clones in the sample, 88% were seen once. CDR3 length equals 15 residues. Germline assignment: CDR1 MGHRA and CDR2 YSYEKL. Trimming took 4 bases from V and 5 from J, leaving 14 bases between them. The chain employs TRBV4-1 and TRBJ1-4; D possibly corresponds to TRBD1 (6 bases). Material: peripheral blood. This TCR came from a woman in her sixties or seventies with acute or convalescent COVID-19. CDR3 bases: TGCGCCAGCAGCCCCCTGGGGGCCCCGAATGAAAAACTGTTTTTT. It encodes CASSPLGAPNEKLFF.